The T cell receptor (beta chain) under discussion was sequenced for a study of cytomegalovirus exposure and HLA in healthy donors. Use of 60 Vbeta and 13 Jbeta primers characterized the PCR. Clones were read by immunoSEQ multiplex PCR, and TCRdb kept only the in-frame ones, dropping some. The data contain some 140,000 clones, approximately 80% of them singletons. Per germline, CDR1 SNHLY and CDR2 FYNNEI. V lost 3 bases and J lost 0; bases outside the gene matches: 7. This CDR3 is built from 17 residues. The specimen was PBMCs. The chain is built from TRBV2 and TRBJ2-1; 8 bases are a match to TRBD2. This TCR was sampled from an older woman in good health and CMV-seronegative. The CDR3 bases are TGTGCCAGCAGTGATGGGCGGGGGGCCAGCTCCTACAATGAGCAGTTCTTC. Translating gives CASSDGRGASSYNEQFF.